These 27 T cell receptor beta chains share one sample of origin, sequenced in a study of blood T cell repertoires in COVID-19. Sequencing used immunoSEQ multiplex PCR; TCRdb keeps in-frame clones, though not all of them. The sample holds under 200,000 clones, 65% to 80% seen once. The sample comprised peripheral blood. These receptors all come from a man in his fifties or sixties with acute or convalescent COVID-19.

This clone has just a few counts. The chain employs TRBV5-1 and TRBJ1-2; TRBD1 aligns across 7 bases. Germline trimming cut 0 bases from V and 5 bases from J; bases unmatched to any gene: 7. Germline loops: CDR1 SGHRS, CDR2 YFSETQ. The CDR3 is made up of 15 amino acids. The CDR3 DNA reads as TGCGCCAGCAGCTTGGGCGGCAGGGGGGCTTATGGCTACACCTTC. Translation: CASSLGGRGAYGYTF.

The chain joins TRBV21-1 to TRBJ1-1; the table's D call TRBD1 went unverified against the DNA. TRBV21-1 is a listed pseudogene. The CDR3 is 17 residues long. The CDR3 is CASSKVGQGLMNTEAFF. As DNA, the CDR3 is TGTGCCAGCAGCAAAGTAGGACAGGGCCTAATGAACACTGAAGCTTTCTTT.

This rearrangement joins TRBV10-1 to TRBJ1-1; 8 bases are shared with TRBD1. In germline, CDR1 is WNHNN, CDR2 SYGVQD (reference sequence). The CDR3 sequence is 15 residues long. The J segment lost 2 bases and the V segment lost 2 bases, leaving 4 bases of the junction unmatched. Written as DNA, the CDR3 is TGCGCCAGCAGTGAGACAGGGGGTCGAAACACTGAAGCTTTCTTT. Protein sequence: CASSETGGRNTEAFF.

A few counts support this clone. This sequence joins TRBV6-6 and TRBJ1-2; no firm D call. V lost 0 bases and J lost 4, with 6 bases in between. Germline CDR1 and CDR2: MNHNY and SVGAGI (reference sequence). This CDR3 has 13 amino acids. For the CDR3, the DNA is TGTGCCAGCAGTTACTCCGCGGGCTATGGCTACACCTTC. Translation: CASSYSAGYGYTF.

V gene TRBV18 combines with J gene TRBJ2-2; D possibly corresponds to TRBD1 (5 bases). CDR3 length equals 16 residues. Germline CDR1 is KGHSH and CDR2 is LQKENI. V was clipped by 3 bases and J by 11 bases, with 22 bases between them. In DNA form, the CDR3 reads TGTGCCAGCTCACCTCCCAGGGCCGGCTACGGTTTAGAGCTGTTTTTT. This gives the protein CASSPPRAGYGLELFF.

The chain uses TRBV12-3 or TRBV12-4 and TRBJ2-1; unclear D gene. V lost 3 bases, J lost 5 bases, and 5 bases lay in between. This CDR3 comprises 12 residues. This chain's CDR3 is CASSFEDNEQFF. Here the CDR3 DNA reads TGTGCCAGCAGTTTTGAGGACAATGAGCAGTTCTTC.

In regard to this clone: Other DNA variants within this sample encode the same CDR3. The chain joins TRBV2 to TRBJ2-3; the D gene is possibly TRBD1 (6 bases). Germline lookup yields CDR1 SNHLY and CDR2 FYNNEI. CDR3 length: 15 residues. V lost 7 bases and J lost 0, with 14 bases in between. The CDR3 DNA sequence: TGTGCCAGCAACGAACAGGGTACAAGCACAGATACGCAGTATTTT. Residues: CASNEQGTSTDTQYF. Drawing the rest from reference TRBV2 and TRBJ2-3, the complete variable domain is EPEVTQTPSHQVTQMGQEVILRCVPISNHLYFYWYRQILGQKVEFLVSFYNNEISEKSEIFDDQFSVERPDGSNFTLKIRSTKLEDSAMYFCASNEQGTSTDTQYFGPGTRLTVL.

The V call is TRBV6-1, the J call TRBJ1-2; 7 bases agree with TRBD1. Looked up from germline, CDR1 is MNHNS and CDR2 is SASEGT. The V gene end was trimmed by 3 bases and the J gene end by 3 bases; junction bases not matched to a gene: 1. CDR3 length: 13 amino acids. CDR3 DNA: TGTGCCAGCAGTGACAGGGGGTACTATGGCTACACCTTC. Encoded protein: CASSDRGYYGYTF.

The gene calls are TRBV11-2 and TRBJ1-5; no clear D. CDR3 length: 15 amino acids. Germline assignment: CDR1 SGHAT and CDR2 FQNNGV. V lost 2 bases, J lost 3 bases, and 11 bases lay in between. The CDR3 here is CASSLRGSANQPQHF. DNA of the CDR3: TGTGCCAGCAGCTTAAGAGGATCCGCCAATCAGCCCCAGCATTTT.

The chain employs TRBV29-1 and TRBJ2-2; no reliable D call. Germline V lookup: CDR1 SQVTM, CDR2 ANQGSEA. Between the trimmed V and J ends, which lost 2 bases and 1 base, there was a span of 14 bases. This CDR3 has 16 amino acids. The CDR3 loop is CSVETDTNLNTGELFF. The CDR3 DNA is TGCAGCGTTGAAACCGATACAAATTTGAACACCGGGGAGCTGTTTTTT.

The chain carries TRBV14 and TRBJ2-1; the match to TRBD2 covers 10 bases. The V gene end was trimmed by 4 bases and the J gene end by 3 bases; junction bases not matched to a gene: 9. The CDR3 runs 17 residues. CDR1 and CDR2 from the germline V gene are SGHDN and FVKESK. The CDR3 coding sequence is TGTGCCAGCAGCCCGACCAAACTAGCGGGGATCTACAATGAGCAGTTCTTC. Protein: CASSPTKLAGIYNEQFF.

In nucleotides, the CDR3 is TGTGCCAGCACGAGGGTCTCGTCTGGTGATCAGCCCCAGCATTTT. As protein: CASTRVSSGDQPQHF. J is TRBJ1-5 and V is TRBV6-5; no reliable D call. Germline CDR1 MNHEY, CDR2 SVGAGI. V was trimmed by 7 bases and J by 5 bases, leaving 18 bases between them. This CDR3 comprises 15 residues.

V gene TRBV7-3 combines with J gene TRBJ2-5, with D perhaps matching TRBD1 (5 bases). Trimming removed 5 bases from V and 4 bases from J, with 11 bases in between. The CDR3 spans 13 residues. The germline gives CDR1 SGHTA, CDR2 FQGTGA. The CDR3: CASSRQKAETQYF. DNA of the CDR3: TGTGCCAGCAGCCGACAGAAGGCAGAGACCCAGTACTTC.

This chain joins TRBV4-2 and TRBJ2-5; 7 bases agree with TRBD2. V was clipped by 8 bases and J by 2 bases; unmatched bases: 8. The CDR3 sequence is 14 residues long. Germline CDR1 reads LGHNA; CDR2 reads YNFKEQ. In DNA form, the CDR3 reads TGTGCCAGCCGTCCCGCGGGGGTACAAGAGACCCAGTACTTC. As protein: CASRPAGVQETQYF.

This rearrangement joins TRBV25-1 to TRBJ2-3; D possibly corresponds to TRBD1 (6 bases). CDR1 and CDR2 from the germline V gene are MGHDK and SYGVNS. Trimming removed 4 bases at V and 2 bases at J, with 16 bases between. The CDR3 is 16 residues long. CDR3 DNA sequence: TGTGCCAGCAGTGCGAAAGACAGGCGGTCCACAGATACGCAGTATTTT. Its protein product is CASSAKDRRSTDTQYF.

The chain uses TRBV11-2 and TRBJ1-1, with TRBD1 matching 8 bases. In germline, CDR1 is SGHAT, CDR2 FQNNGV. With 6 bases clipped from V and 4 bases from J, the junction kept 4 bases outside the gene matches. The CDR3 is made up of 13 amino acids. In DNA, the CDR3 is TGTGCCAGCAGTAAGGGACAGGCCACTGAAGCTTTCTTT. Protein product: CASSKGQATEAFF.

The chain has TRBV5-1 and TRBJ2-7, with D perhaps matching TRBD1 (7 bases). This CDR3 spans 15 amino acids. The germline CDR1 and CDR2 sequences are SGHRS and YFSETQ. V gave up 0 bases and J gave up 2 bases, with 12 bases separating them. As DNA, the CDR3 is TGCGCCAGCAGCTTGGATCCAGGGGGGCCCTACGAGCAGTACTTC. Its protein product is CASSLDPGGPYEQYF.

In regard to this clone: Other nucleotide sequences in the sample specify the same CDR3. J is TRBJ2-5 and V is TRBV4-3, with 8 positions matching TRBD1. The germline gives CDR1 LGHNA, CDR2 YSLEER. After removal of 0 bases from V and 4 bases from J, the junction contained 4 bases not matched to a gene. The length of the CDR3 is 15 residues. The CDR3 spells CASSQDRGLGETQYF. CDR3 sequence (DNA): TGCGCCAGCAGCCAAGACAGGGGGCTCGGAGAGACCCAGTACTTC.

The CDR3 region is CATASRGRVDEQFF. In DNA, the CDR3 is TGTGCCACCGCGTCCAGGGGGCGCGTTGATGAGCAGTTCTTC. The rearrangement links TRBV24-1 to TRBJ2-1, with TRBD1 matching 8 bases. Germline CDR1 reads KGHDR; CDR2 reads SFDVKD. The CDR3 extends over 14 amino acids. Germline trimming cut 9 bases from V and 8 bases from J; bases unmatched to any gene: 11.

This clone was observed a few times. V is TRBV5-1 and J is TRBJ2-2, with D hard to call. CDR1 and CDR2 from the germline V gene are SGHRS and YFSETQ. The CDR3 is 13 amino acids. V lost 7 bases, J lost 0 bases, and 7 bases lay in between. The CDR3 sequence is CASLQSNTGELFF. The CDR3 coding sequence is TGCGCCAGCTTACAGTCGAACACCGGGGAGCTGTTTTTT.

V gene TRBV7-8 combines with J gene TRBJ1-6, with D possibly TRBD1 on 5 matching bases. CDR1 and CDR2 (germline): SGHVS, FQNEAQ. The CDR3 has 16 amino acids. The V end lost 1 base, the J end lost 9 bases, and 16 bases lay between the germline ends. The CDR3 nucleotides read TGTGCCAGCAGCTTAGGTCTCAAGTTGGGGGGTTCACCCCTCCACTTT. Its protein product is CASSLGLKLGGSPLHF.

This chain joins TRBV2 and TRBJ1-5, with 7 nucleotides matching TRBD1. The CDR3 has 16 residues. Germline V CDR1 and CDR2: SNHLY, FYNNEI. The V segment lost 5 bases and the J segment 5 bases; nucleotides outside the gene matches: 12. The DNA of the CDR3 is TGTGCCAGCAGTCCCCTTTTGAGACAGGGCGATCAGCCCCAGCATTTT. Translation: CASSPLLRQGDQPQHF.

This chain joins TRBV5-1 and TRBJ2-5, with 9 bases lining up with TRBD2. CDR1 and CDR2 (germline): SGHRS, YFSETQ. V shed 4 bases and J 1 base; nucleotides not matched to a gene: 2. This CDR3 has 14 residues. This CDR3 reads CASSRTSVQETQYF. CDR3 in DNA: TGCGCCAGCAGCCGGACTAGCGTCCAAGAGACCCAGTACTTC. Together with reference TRBV5-1 and TRBJ2-5, the CDR3 gives the full variable domain: KAGVTQTPRYLIKTRGQQVTLSCSPISGHRSVSWYQQTPGQGLQFLFEYFSETQRNKGNFPGRFSGRQFSNSRSEMNVSTLELGDSALYLCASSRTSVQETQYFGPGTRLLVL.

The rearrangement links TRBV7-2 to TRBJ2-3; 8 bases are shared with TRBD2. V trimming: 4 bases; J trimming: 1 base; junction bases outside the gene matches: 7. Germline CDR1 reads SGHTA; CDR2 reads FQGNSA. The CDR3 contains 16 residues. This chain's CDR3 is CASSSILTSGTDTQYF. CDR3 nucleotide sequence: TGTGCCAGCAGCTCCATCCTGACTAGCGGCACAGATACGCAGTATTTT.

This clone was picked up one time. The chain has TRBV20-1 and TRBJ2-1; possible D gene TRBD1, 6 bases. With 3 bases removed from V and 7 bases from J, the gap between germline ends came to 16 bases. This CDR3 has 14 residues. CDR1 and CDR2 from the germline V gene are DFQATT and SNEGSKA (reference sequence). The CDR3 is CSASSGGAGNEQFF. The CDR3 nucleotides read TGCAGTGCTAGTTCTGGGGGCGCCGGGAATGAGCAGTTCTTC.

This clone appeared a single time. The chain joins TRBV28 to TRBJ2-2, with 9 bases that match TRBD1. This CDR3 spans 14 amino acids. The trim removed 5 bases at V and 8 bases at J, leaving 6 bases unmatched. The germline V gene encodes CDR1 MDHEN and CDR2 SYDVKM. The CDR3 DNA reads as TGTGCCAGCAGTCCCGGGACAGGGTGGGGGGAGCTGTTTTTT. Translation gives CASSPGTGWGELFF. The full variable domain, in which reference TRBV28 and TRBJ2-2 provide the parts outside the CDR3, is DVKVTQSSRYLVKRTGEKVFLECVQDMDHENMFWYRQDPGLGLRLIYFSYDVKMKEKGDIPEGYSVSREKKERFSLILESASTNQTSMYLCASSPGTGWGELFFGEGSRLTVL.

This clone was observed once. This sequence joins TRBV7-8 and TRBJ2-7; 7 positions agree with TRBD1. V lost 4 bases to trimming and J lost 2 bases; unmatched junction nucleotides: 5. This CDR3 is built from 14 residues. Germline CDR1 SGHVS, CDR2 FQNEAQ. Here the CDR3 reads CASSSTGAAYEQYF. CDR3 in DNA: TGTGCCAGCAGCTCTACAGGGGCAGCCTACGAGCAGTACTTC.